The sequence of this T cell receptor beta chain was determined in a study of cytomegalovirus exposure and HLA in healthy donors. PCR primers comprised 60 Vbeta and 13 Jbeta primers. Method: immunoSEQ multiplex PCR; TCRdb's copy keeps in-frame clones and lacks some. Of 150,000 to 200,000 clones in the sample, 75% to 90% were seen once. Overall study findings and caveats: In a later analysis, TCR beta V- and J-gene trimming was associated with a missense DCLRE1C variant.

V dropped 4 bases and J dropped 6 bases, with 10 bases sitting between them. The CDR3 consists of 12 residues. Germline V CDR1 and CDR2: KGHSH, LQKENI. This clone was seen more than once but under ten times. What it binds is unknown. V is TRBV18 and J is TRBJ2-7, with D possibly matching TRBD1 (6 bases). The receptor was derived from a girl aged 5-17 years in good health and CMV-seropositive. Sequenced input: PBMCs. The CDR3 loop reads CASSQQGGEQYF. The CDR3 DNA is TGTGCCAGCTCACAACAGGGCGGCGAGCAGTACTTC.